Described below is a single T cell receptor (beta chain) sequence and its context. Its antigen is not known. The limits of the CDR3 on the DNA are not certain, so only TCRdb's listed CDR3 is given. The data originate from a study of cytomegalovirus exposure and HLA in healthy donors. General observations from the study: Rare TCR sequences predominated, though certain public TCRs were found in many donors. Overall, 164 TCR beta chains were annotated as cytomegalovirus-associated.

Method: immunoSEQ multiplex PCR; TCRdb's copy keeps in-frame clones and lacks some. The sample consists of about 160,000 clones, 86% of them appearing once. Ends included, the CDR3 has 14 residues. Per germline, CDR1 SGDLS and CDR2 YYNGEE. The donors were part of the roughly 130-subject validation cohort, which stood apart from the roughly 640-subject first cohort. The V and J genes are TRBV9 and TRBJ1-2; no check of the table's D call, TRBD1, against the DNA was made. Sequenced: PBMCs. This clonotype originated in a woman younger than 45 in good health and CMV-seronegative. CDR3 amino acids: CASSVGWGNPGCTF.